This T cell receptor (beta chain) was identified during a study of PD-1 blockade in classical Hodgkin lymphoma. Measured with immunoSEQ multiplex PCR; TCRdb has only the in-frame clones, and not every one. The top ten clones hold about 25% of a sample with around 10,000 clones, around 76% of them seen once. Every patient experienced relapse after autologous stem cell transplantation, and brentuximab vedotin exposure varied. Patients reached a best response of complete response, partial response or progressive disease. To note about this clone: Its specificity is not known.

Regarding the study as a whole: By C4D1 there was a significant rise in CD4+ TCR diversity but not in CD8+ TCR diversity. Lower baseline TCR diversity was reported for newly diagnosed patients than for healthy donors. It was among complete responders that baseline diversity resembled that of newly diagnosed patients.

The material was peripheral blood mononuclear cells (PBMCs), obtained at baseline. The clonotype was recovered from a human donor with classical Hodgkin lymphoma.

The CDR3 here is CASSLDSEAFF. CDR3 coding DNA: TGTGCCAGCAGCCTCGACAGTGAAGCTTTCTTT. The rearrangement joins TRBV28 to TRBJ1-1; D perhaps matches TRBD1 (5 bases). Deletions cut 6 bases from V and 7 bases from J, with 9 bases between. The CDR3 runs to 11 residues. Germline V gene lookup returns CDR1 MDHEN and CDR2 SYDVKM.